The clone carrying this T cell receptor beta chain was found once. What it binds is unknown. Since a much larger clone is just one base distant, this may be a read error. This entry is derived from a study of shared clonotypes between healthy human individuals. Notes on the study in general: Sequencing depth was expected to influence donor clonotype sharing.

Generated by immunoSEQ multiplex PCR, the TCRdb table keeps only in-frame clones and is missing some. Of over a million clones listed, approximately 80% are singletons. The CDR3 covers 13 residues. From germline, CDR1 is SEHNR and CDR2 FQNEAQ (reference sequence). The V and J ends lost 5 bases and 5 bases respectively, with 12 bases between them. This TCR came from a young man in good health. Some clones in this sample may be carry-over from other donors' samples. V and J are TRBV7-9 and TRBJ1-2; a weak D match, TRBD1 (5 bases). Sequencing was carried out using memory CD4+ T cells from PBMCs. The subset was: CD45RA-negative fraction. CDR3 sequence (DNA): TGTGCCAGCAGCCGCCGGGACGGATATGGCTACACCTTC. Residues: CASSRRDGYGYTF.